The 26 T cell receptor beta chains given below trace back to one sample, sequenced in a study of T-cell memory formation after mild COVID-19. MiXCR was run by TCRdb on the 5' RACE reads, yielding one entry per CDR3 protein. The repertoire has 470,000 or so distinct CDR3 sequences, roughly 20% of them found once; the top ten carry around 8.4%. The source material was PBMCs or a T cell subset sorted from them (not recorded which). The receptors here all came from an adult woman who had mild COVID-19 (a few samples of this study predate the infection). Cell type and time point are not known.

The CDR3 DNA reads as TGTGCCAGTACTCCGGGGTTCTTGGTTGGAAACACCATATATTTT. It encodes CASTPGFLVGNTIYF. J is TRBJ1-3 and V is TRBV6-1, with D uncertain. Germline assignment: CDR1 MNHNS and CDR2 SASEGT. The CDR3 runs 15 residues. The ends were cut back, 9 bases at V and 3 bases at J, with 18 bases in the middle.

The chain couples TRBV11-3 to TRBJ2-1; 12 bases line up with TRBD2. V shed 4 bases and J 6 bases; nucleotides not matched to a gene: 4. Germline CDR1 SGHNT, CDR2 YENEEA. The length of the CDR3 is 15 residues. In DNA form, the CDR3 reads TGTGCCAGCAGCTCCTCTAGCGGGGGGGCCAATGAGCAGTTCTTC. The encoded protein is CASSSSSGGANEQFF.

A few counts support this clonotype. CDR3 protein: CASKAGHTDTQYF. The CDR3 bases are TGTGCCAGCAAGGCTGGCCACACAGATACGCAGTATTTT. The rearrangement links TRBV9 to TRBJ2-3, with D uncertain. The CDR3 totals 13 residues. Per germline, CDR1 SGDLS and CDR2 YYNGEE. Trimming pared 6 bases from V and 2 bases from J, leaving 10 bases between.

The chain couples TRBV9 to TRBJ2-6; TRBD2 matches 7 bases. CDR1 SGDLS and CDR2 YYNGEE come from the germline V gene. CDR3 size: 16 residues. Trimming cost V 6 bases and J 2 bases; bases outside gene matches: 8. The CDR3 protein is CASKRGEGAGANVLTF. In DNA, the CDR3 is TGTGCCAGCAAACGTGGGGAGGGAGCTGGGGCCAACGTCCTGACTTTC.

This clonotype showed up many times. The CDR3 protein is CASSQVTGWGEQFF. The CDR3 bases are TGTGCCAGCAGCCAAGTAACAGGGTGGGGTGAGCAGTTCTTC. The chain combines TRBV3-1 with TRBJ2-1; TRBD1 is a possible D gene (6 bases). Germline CDR1 reads LGHDT; CDR2 reads YNNKEL (reference sequence). Trimming removed 1 base at V and 9 bases at J, with 13 bases between. The CDR3 totals 14 residues.

The DNA of the CDR3 is TGTGCCAGTAGATCGAGGGTAGAGGAGCAGTACTTC. This sequence encodes CASRSRVEEQYF. This chain connects TRBV19 to TRBJ2-7; D may be TRBD2 (5 bases). CDR3 length: 12 residues. V lost 6 bases and J lost 7, with 13 bases in between. CDR1 is LNHDA, CDR2 SQIVND, per germline (reference sequence).

This clonotype was counted ten times or more. This chain uses TRBV29-1 with TRBJ2-1, with 8 bases aligning to TRBD2. This CDR3 is 12 amino acids long. The V and J ends lost 5 bases and 7 bases, in that order; junction bases with no gene match: 4. The V gene's germline CDR1 is SQVTM and CDR2 ANQGSEA. The CDR3 spells CSVSTSVNEQFF. Written as DNA, the CDR3 is TGCAGCGTTTCGACTAGCGTGAATGAGCAGTTCTTC.

There are a few counts of this clonotype. J is TRBJ2-5 and V is TRBV6-2 or TRBV6-3; D is uncertain. Germline CDR1 and CDR2: MNHEY and SVGEGT. Trimming took 4 bases from V and 2 from J, leaving 11 bases between them. The CDR3 runs 14 residues. The CDR3 region is CASSFLPSQETQYF. CDR3 in DNA: TGTGCCAGCAGTTTTTTGCCTTCTCAAGAGACCCAGTACTTC.

The V gene is TRBV29-1, the J gene TRBJ1-2; the D is unclear. Trimming left V 3 bases short and J 3 bases short, with 8 bases between. From germline, CDR1 is SQVTM and CDR2 ANQGSEA. CDR3 length: 12 amino acids. The CDR3 region has the DNA TGCAGCGTTGACGGAAACCACTATGGCTACACCTTC. It specifies CSVDGNHYGYTF.

The chain carries TRBV4-3 and TRBJ1-4; D might be TRBD1 (5 bases). Trimming removed 1 base at V and 7 bases at J, with 10 bases between. The CDR3 consists of 14 residues. From germline, CDR1 is LGHNA and CDR2 YSLEER. The CDR3 region has the DNA TGCGCCAGCAGCCAAGTGGGGGGTACTGAAAAACTGTTTTTT. Its protein is CASSQVGGTEKLFF.

This clonotype was counted only a few times. The chain is built from TRBV7-9 and TRBJ2-4; no definite D call. Germline lookup yields CDR1 SEHNR and CDR2 FQNEAQ (reference sequence). This CDR3 comprises 15 residues. Trimming removed 4 bases at V and 4 bases at J, with 14 bases between. The CDR3 region is CASSYEAAGKNIQYF. CDR3 nucleotides: TGTGCCAGCAGCTACGAGGCGGCTGGGAAAAACATTCAGTACTTC.

The chain has TRBV24-1 and TRBJ2-1, with D tentatively TRBD2 (6 bases). The CDR3 has 17 residues. The germline V and J ends were trimmed by 3 bases and 5 bases, with 19 bases remaining between them. Germline assignment: CDR1 KGHDR and CDR2 SFDVKD. CDR3 bases: TGTGCCACCAGTGATCCTCACGGGACTCCCCCCCACAATGAGCAGTTCTTC. Translated: CATSDPHGTPPHNEQFF.

The chain uses TRBV27 and TRBJ2-7; perhaps TRBD1 as D (6 bases). The CDR3 consists of 15 residues. The germline V and J ends were trimmed by 5 bases and 3 bases, with 17 bases remaining between them. Germline CDR1 and CDR2: MNHEY and SMNVEV (reference sequence). The CDR3 sequence is CASSKLTGLGYEQYF. CDR3 sequence (DNA): TGTGCCAGCAGTAAGTTGACAGGCCTCGGCTACGAGCAGTACTTC.

V and J are TRBV29-1 and TRBJ1-1; unclear D gene. V was cut by 4 bases and J by 1 base, with 7 bases left in between. CDR3 length: 12 amino acids. Germline V lookup: CDR1 SQVTM, CDR2 ANQGSEA. The CDR3 DNA reads TGCAGCGTTGGGACGGGGAACACTGAAGCTTTCTTT. It encodes CSVGTGNTEAFF.

This chain joins TRBV6-5 and TRBJ1-1, with D possibly TRBD1 on 6 matching bases. CDR3 length: 14 amino acids. Germline V gene lookup returns CDR1 MNHEY and CDR2 SVGAGI. V shed 5 bases and J shed 3 bases, with 13 bases lying between them. Here the CDR3 reads CASSPGQLDTEAFF. For the CDR3, the DNA is TGTGCCAGCAGTCCCGGACAGTTGGACACTGAAGCTTTCTTT.

J is TRBJ2-6 and V is TRBV18, with D perhaps matching TRBD2 (5 bases). Germline CDR1 and CDR2: KGHSH and LQKENI. V lost 1 base to trimming and J lost 5 bases, with 15 bases between them. The CDR3 runs 17 residues. The CDR3 DNA sequence: TGTGCCAGCTCACCACAGGTACAGCGGCTCTGGGCCAACGTCCTGACTTTC. This sequence encodes CASSPQVQRLWANVLTF.

This clonotype was seen more than once but under ten times. This chain links TRBV4-2 with TRBJ2-2; no firm D call. CDR3 size: 14 residues. Trimming left V 4 bases short and J 5 bases short, with 11 bases between. Per germline, CDR1 LGHNA and CDR2 YNFKEQ. The CDR3 region is CASSPFQETGELFF. The CDR3 DNA follows: TGTGCCAGCAGCCCCTTTCAGGAGACCGGGGAGCTGTTTTTT.

The chain uses TRBV5-1 and TRBJ2-3; 9 nucleotides align to TRBD2. Germline assignment: CDR1 SGHRS and CDR2 YFSETQ. The CDR3 covers 15 residues. V trimming: 4 bases; J trimming: 3 bases; junction bases outside the gene matches: 6. The CDR3 here is CASSSSGRVTDTQYF. CDR3 DNA: TGCGCCAGCAGCAGTAGCGGGAGAGTGACAGATACGCAGTATTTT.

Ten or more counts support this clonotype. The chain is built from TRBV25-1 and TRBJ2-7, with TRBD2 matching over 12 bases. Germline V gene sequence: CDR1 MGHDK, CDR2 SYGVNS. Losses at the gene ends were 3 bases for V and 6 bases for J; bases not matched to a gene: 18. This CDR3 is 19 amino acids long. CDR3 protein: CASSESHTALAGGPIEQYF. CDR3 coding DNA: TGTGCCAGCAGTGAGTCTCACACCGCTCTAGCGGGGGGGCCGATCGAGCAGTACTTC.

This clonotype was recorded a few times. The chain joins TRBV20-1 to TRBJ2-5; TRBD1 or TRBD2 may be the D gene (6 bases each). V was shortened by 4 bases and J by 1 base, with 10 bases between the two germline ends. CDR1 is DFQATT, CDR2 SNEGSKA, per germline (reference sequence). The CDR3 covers 13 residues. The CDR3 region is CSAKQGGQETQYF. Here the CDR3 DNA reads TGCAGTGCTAAACAGGGAGGCCAAGAGACCCAGTACTTC.

The chain links TRBV7-6 to TRBJ1-4; 7 nucleotides align to TRBD1. Per germline, CDR1 SGHVS and CDR2 FNYEAQ. This CDR3 is built from 16 residues. V shed 5 bases and J 7 bases; nucleotides not matched to a gene: 13. The CDR3 coding sequence is TGTGCCAGCAGCGCGGACCAGACAGGGAGGAGTGAAAAACTGTTTTTT. Its translation is CASSADQTGRSEKLFF.

The genes are TRBV27 and TRBJ1-1; D is perhaps TRBD1 (6 bases). The length of the CDR3 is 14 residues. Germline CDR1 MNHEY, CDR2 SMNVEV (reference sequence). V dropped 8 bases and J dropped 1 base, with 14 bases sitting between them. In DNA, the CDR3 is TGTGCCAGCCGACCACAGGGAGGGAACACTGAAGCTTTCTTT. Translation gives CASRPQGGNTEAFF.

This sequence joins TRBV29-1 and TRBJ1-2, with D perhaps matching TRBD1 (6 bases). The CDR3 sequence is 12 residues long. The V gene's germline CDR1 is SQVTM and CDR2 ANQGSEA. The ends were cut back, 8 bases at V and 2 bases at J, with 12 bases in the middle. In DNA, the CDR3 is TGCAGCACCGGGACATCAAACTATGGCTACACCTTC. This sequence encodes CSTGTSNYGYTF.

CDR3 protein: CASSRQGGIGAYNEQFF. In DNA, the CDR3 is TGTGCCAGCAGCCGGCAGGGGGGCATCGGTGCCTACAATGAGCAGTTCTTC. The chain uses TRBV11-3 and TRBJ2-1; perhaps TRBD1 as D (7 bases). The V end was cut by 5 bases, the J end by 2 bases, with 19 bases between. The CDR3 totals 17 residues. Germline V CDR1 and CDR2: SGHNT, YENEEA.

The chain has TRBV12-3 or TRBV12-4 and TRBJ2-5; the match to TRBD2 covers 10 bases. This CDR3 contains 15 residues. Unmatched junction bases numbered 4, after V lost 5 bases and J lost 1 base. The DNA for the CDR3 is TGTGCCAGCAGTGACCTAGCGGGAGCCCAAGAGACCCAGTACTTC. This codes for CASSDLAGAQETQYF.

The CDR3 DNA reads TGTGCCAGCAGCTTCCGGGATTCTCTCGAGCAGTACTTC. Amino acid sequence: CASSFRDSLEQYF. V gene TRBV7-9 combines with J gene TRBJ2-7; D might be TRBD2 (5 bases). Trimming took 3 bases from V and 6 from J, leaving 12 bases between them. This CDR3 contains 13 residues. Germline CDR1 is SEHNR and CDR2 is FQNEAQ (reference sequence).